This paragraph reports one T cell receptor beta chain. Libraries were prepared by immunoSEQ multiplex PCR; TCRdb keeps only in-frame clonotypes and omits some of them. Of approximately 2.5 million clones listed, approximately 90% were seen once; the top ten hold over 0.12%. The sample belongs to a study of shared clonotypes between healthy human individuals. CDR1 and CDR2 (germline): SGHTA, FQGNSA. The CDR3 runs 13 residues. The V and J ends lost 1 base and 8 bases respectively, with 10 bases between them. The sequencing sample was made of naive CD4+ T cells sorted from blood. Documented subset: CD45RA+ positively selected. This sequence was found in a man younger than 35 in good health. This chain uses TRBV7-2 with TRBJ2-3, with D uncertain. CDR3 in DNA: TGTGCCAGCAGCTTAGATGGCATATCTACGCAGTATTTT. Protein: CASSLDGISTQYF.